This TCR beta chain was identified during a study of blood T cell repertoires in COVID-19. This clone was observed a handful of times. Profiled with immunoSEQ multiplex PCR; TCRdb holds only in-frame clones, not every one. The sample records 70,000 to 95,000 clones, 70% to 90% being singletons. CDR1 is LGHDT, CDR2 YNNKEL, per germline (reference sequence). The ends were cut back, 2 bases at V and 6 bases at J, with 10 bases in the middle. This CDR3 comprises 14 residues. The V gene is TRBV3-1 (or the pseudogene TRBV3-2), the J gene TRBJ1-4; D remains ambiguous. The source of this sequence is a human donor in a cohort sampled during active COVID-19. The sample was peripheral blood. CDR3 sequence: CASSQLRTDEKLFF. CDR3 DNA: TGTGCCAGCAGCCAATTACGGACTGATGAAAAACTGTTTTTT.